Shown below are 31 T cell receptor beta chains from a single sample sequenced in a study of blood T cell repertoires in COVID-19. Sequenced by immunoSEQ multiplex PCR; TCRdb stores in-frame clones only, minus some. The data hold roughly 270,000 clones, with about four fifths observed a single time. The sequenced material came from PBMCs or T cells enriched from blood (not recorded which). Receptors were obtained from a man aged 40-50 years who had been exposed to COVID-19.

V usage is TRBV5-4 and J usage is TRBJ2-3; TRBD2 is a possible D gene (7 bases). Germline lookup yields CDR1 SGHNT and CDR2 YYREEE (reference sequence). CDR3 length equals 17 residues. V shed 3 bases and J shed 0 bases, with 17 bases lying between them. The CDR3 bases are TGTGCCAGCAGCTGGGGGCAAGCGGGAAGTAGCACAGATACGCAGTATTTT. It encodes CASSWGQAGSSTDTQYF.

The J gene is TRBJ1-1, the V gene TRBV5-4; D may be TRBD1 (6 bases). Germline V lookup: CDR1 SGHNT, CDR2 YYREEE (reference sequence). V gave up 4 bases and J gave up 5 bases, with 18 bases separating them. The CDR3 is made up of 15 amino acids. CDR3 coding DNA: TGTGCCAGCAGCCAATCCACAGGGAGGGGGACTGAAGCTTTCTTT. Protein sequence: CASSQSTGRGTEAFF.

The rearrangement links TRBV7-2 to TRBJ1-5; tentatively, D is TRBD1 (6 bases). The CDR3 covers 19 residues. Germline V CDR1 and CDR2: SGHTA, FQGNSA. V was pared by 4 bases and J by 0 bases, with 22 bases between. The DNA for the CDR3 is TGTGCCAGCAGCTATCGCCTCACGGGGGGCACTTTTAGCAATCAGCCCCAGCATTTT. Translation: CASSYRLTGGTFSNQPQHF.

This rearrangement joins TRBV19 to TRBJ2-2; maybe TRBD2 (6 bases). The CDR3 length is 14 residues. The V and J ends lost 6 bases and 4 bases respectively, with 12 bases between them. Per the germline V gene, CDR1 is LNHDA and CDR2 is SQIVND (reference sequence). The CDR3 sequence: CASRAIGGTGELFF. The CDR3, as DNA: TGTGCCAGTAGGGCCATCGGGGGCACCGGGGAGCTGTTTTTT.

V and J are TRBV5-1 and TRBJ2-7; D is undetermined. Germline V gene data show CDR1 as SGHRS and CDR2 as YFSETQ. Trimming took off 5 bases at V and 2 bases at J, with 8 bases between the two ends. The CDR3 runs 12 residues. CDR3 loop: CASRSQAYEQYF. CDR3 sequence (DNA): TGCGCCAGCAGGAGTCAAGCCTACGAGCAGTACTTC. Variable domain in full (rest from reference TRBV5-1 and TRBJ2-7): KAGVTQTPRYLIKTRGQQVTLSCSPISGHRSVSWYQQTPGQGLQFLFEYFSETQRNKGNFPGRFSGRQFSNSRSEMNVSTLELGDSALYLCASRSQAYEQYFGPGTRLTVT.

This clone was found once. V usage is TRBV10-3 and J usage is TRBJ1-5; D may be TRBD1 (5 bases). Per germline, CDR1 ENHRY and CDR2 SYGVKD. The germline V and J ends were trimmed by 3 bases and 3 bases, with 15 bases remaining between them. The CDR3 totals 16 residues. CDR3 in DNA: TGTGCCATCAGTGACCCGAGACAGACATACAATCAGCCCCAGCATTTT. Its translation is CAISDPRQTYNQPQHF.

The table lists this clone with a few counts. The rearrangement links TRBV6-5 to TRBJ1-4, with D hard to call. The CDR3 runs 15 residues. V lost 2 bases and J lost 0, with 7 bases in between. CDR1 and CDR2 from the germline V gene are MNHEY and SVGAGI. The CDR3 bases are TGTGCCAGCAGTTACGGAGCAGCAACTAATGAAAAACTGTTTTTT. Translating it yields CASSYGAATNEKLFF.

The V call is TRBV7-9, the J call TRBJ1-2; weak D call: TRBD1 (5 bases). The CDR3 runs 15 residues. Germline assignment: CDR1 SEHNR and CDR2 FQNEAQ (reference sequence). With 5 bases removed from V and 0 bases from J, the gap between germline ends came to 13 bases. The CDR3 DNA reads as TGTGCCAGCAGCGCTACGGGGGAACCTAACTATGGCTACACCTTC. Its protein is CASSATGEPNYGYTF.

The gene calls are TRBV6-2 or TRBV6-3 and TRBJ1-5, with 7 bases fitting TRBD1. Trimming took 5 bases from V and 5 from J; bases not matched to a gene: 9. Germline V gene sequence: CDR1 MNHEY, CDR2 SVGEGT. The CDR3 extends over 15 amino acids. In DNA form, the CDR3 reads TGTGCCAGCAGTGGGGGACAGACCATTGATCAGCCCCAGCATTTT. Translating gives CASSGGQTIDQPQHF.

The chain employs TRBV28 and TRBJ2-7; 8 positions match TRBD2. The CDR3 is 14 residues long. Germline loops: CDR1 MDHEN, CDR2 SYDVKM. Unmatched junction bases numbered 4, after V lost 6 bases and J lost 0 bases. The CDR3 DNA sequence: TGTGCCAGCAGGCCCGGGACTAGCTCCTACGAGCAGTACTTC. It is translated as CASRPGTSSYEQYF.

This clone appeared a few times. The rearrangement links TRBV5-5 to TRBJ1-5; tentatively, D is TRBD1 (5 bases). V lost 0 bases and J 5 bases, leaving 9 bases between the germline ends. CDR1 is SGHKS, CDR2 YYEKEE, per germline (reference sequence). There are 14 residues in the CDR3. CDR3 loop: CASSLGGTHQPQHF. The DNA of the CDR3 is TGTGCCAGCAGCTTGGGGGGCACCCATCAGCCCCAGCATTTT.

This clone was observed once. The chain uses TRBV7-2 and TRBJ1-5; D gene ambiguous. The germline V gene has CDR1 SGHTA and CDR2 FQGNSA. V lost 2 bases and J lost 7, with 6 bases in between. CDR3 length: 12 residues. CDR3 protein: CASSLMSQPQHF. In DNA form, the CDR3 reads TGTGCCAGCAGCTTAATGTCGCAGCCCCAGCATTTT.

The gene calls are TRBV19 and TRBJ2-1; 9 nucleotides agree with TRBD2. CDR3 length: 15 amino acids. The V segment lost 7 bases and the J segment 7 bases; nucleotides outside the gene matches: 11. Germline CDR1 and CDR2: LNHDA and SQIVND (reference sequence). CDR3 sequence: CASNLVSGSENEQFF. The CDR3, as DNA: TGTGCCAGTAACCTCGTTAGCGGGAGTGAGAATGAGCAGTTCTTC.

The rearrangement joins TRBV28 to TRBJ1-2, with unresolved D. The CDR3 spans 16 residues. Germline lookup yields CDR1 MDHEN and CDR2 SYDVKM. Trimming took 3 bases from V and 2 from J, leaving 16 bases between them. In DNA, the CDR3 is TGTGCCAGCAGTTTCGCTGCCGTTGCGAGCAACTATGGCTACACCTTC. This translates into CASSFAAVASNYGYTF.

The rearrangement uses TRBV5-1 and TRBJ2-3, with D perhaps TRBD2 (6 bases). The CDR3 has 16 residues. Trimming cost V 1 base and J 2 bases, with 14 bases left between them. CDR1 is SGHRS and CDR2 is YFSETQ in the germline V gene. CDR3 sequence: CASSLLTAGLTDTQYF. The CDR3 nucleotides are TGCGCCAGCAGCTTGCTAACAGCGGGCCTCACAGATACGCAGTATTTT.

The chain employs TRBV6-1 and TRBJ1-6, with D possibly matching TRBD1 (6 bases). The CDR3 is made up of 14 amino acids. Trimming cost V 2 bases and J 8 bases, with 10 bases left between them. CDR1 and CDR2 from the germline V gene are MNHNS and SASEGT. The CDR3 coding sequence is TGTGCCAGCAGTGAAACAGGGCTGGATTCACCCCTCCACTTT. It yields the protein CASSETGLDSPLHF.

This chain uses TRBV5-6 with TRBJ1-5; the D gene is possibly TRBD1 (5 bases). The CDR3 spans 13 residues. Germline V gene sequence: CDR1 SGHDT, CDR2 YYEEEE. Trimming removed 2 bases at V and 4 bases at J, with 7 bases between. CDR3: CASSLGVNQPQHF. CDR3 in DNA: TGTGCCAGCAGCTTAGGGGTTAATCAGCCCCAGCATTTT.

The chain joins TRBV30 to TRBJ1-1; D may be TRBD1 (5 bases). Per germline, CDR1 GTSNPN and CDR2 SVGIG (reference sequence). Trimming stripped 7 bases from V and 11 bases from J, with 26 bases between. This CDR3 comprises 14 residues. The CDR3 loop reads CASQTGSRAIGAFF. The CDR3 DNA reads TGTGCCTCCCAAACAGGATCCAGGGCTATAGGGGCTTTCTTT.

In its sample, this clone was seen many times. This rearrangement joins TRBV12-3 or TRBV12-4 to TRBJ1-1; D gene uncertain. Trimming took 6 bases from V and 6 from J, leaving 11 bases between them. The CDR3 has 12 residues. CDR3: CASRRSNSEAFF. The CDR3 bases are TGTGCCAGCAGGAGGAGTAACTCTGAAGCTTTCTTT.

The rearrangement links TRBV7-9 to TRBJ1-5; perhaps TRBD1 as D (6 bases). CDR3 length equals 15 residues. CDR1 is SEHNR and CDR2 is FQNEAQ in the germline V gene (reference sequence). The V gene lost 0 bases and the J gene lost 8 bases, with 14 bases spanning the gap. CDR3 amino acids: CASSLALQGMEPQHF. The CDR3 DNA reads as TGTGCCAGCAGCTTAGCATTGCAGGGGATGGAGCCCCAGCATTTT.

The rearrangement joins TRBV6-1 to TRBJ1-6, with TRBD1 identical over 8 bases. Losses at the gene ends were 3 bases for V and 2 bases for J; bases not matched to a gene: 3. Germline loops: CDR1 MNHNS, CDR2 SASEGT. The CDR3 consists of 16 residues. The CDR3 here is CASSESTGAYNSPLHF. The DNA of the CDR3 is TGTGCCAGCAGTGAGTCGACAGGGGCCTATAATTCACCCCTCCACTTT.

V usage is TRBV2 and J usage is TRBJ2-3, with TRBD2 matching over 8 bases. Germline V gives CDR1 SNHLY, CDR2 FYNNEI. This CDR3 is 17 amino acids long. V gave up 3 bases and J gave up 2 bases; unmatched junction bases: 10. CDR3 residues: CASSEAGGSPLTDTQYF. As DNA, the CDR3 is TGTGCCAGCAGTGAGGCGGGAGGTAGCCCCCTCACAGATACGCAGTATTTT.

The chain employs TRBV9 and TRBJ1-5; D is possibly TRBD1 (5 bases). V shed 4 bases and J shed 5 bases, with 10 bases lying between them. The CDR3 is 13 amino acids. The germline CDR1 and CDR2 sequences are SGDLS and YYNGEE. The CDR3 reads CASSLTEYQPQHF. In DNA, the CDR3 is TGTGCCAGCAGCTTGACAGAATATCAGCCCCAGCATTTT.

Here the CDR3 DNA reads TGCGCCAGCATCCCGGGATTTACGAGCGGGGAGCTGTTTTTT. As protein: CASIPGFTSGELFF. V usage is TRBV5-1 and J usage is TRBJ2-2; D is possibly TRBD2 (5 bases). The CDR3 is 14 residues long. The V end was cut by 6 bases, the J end by 7 bases, with 16 bases between. The germline gives CDR1 SGHRS, CDR2 YFSETQ.

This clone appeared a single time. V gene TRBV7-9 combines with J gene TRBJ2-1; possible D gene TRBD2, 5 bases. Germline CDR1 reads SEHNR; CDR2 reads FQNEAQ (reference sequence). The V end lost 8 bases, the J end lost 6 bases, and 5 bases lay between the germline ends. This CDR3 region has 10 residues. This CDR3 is CASGGNEQFF. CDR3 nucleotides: TGTGCCAGCGGAGGCAATGAGCAGTTCTTC.

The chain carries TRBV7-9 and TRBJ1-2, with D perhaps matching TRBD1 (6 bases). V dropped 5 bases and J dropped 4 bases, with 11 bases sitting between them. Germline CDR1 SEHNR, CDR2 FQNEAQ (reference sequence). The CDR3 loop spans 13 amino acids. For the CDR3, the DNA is TGTGCCAGCAGCCTCGGACAGAGCTATGGCTACACCTTC. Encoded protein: CASSLGQSYGYTF.

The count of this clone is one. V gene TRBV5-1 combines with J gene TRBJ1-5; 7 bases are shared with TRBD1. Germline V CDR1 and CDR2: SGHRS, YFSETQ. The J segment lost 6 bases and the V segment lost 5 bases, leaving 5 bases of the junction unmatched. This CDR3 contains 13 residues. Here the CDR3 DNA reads TGCGCCAGCAGGCAGGACAGGTCTCAGCCCCAGCATTTT. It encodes CASRQDRSQPQHF.

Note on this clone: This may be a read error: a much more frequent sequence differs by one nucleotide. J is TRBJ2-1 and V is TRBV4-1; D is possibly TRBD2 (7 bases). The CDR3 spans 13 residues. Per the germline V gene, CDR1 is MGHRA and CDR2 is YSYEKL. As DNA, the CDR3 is TGCGCCCGCAGCCGAGGGGGGGCCATTGAGCAGTTCTTC. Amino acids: CARSRGGAIEQFF.

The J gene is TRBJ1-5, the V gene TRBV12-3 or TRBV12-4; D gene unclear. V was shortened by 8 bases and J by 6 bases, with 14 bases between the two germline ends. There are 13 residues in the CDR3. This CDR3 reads CASAGVGSQPQHF. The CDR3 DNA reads TGTGCCAGCGCCGGGGTGGGCAGTCAGCCCCAGCATTTT.

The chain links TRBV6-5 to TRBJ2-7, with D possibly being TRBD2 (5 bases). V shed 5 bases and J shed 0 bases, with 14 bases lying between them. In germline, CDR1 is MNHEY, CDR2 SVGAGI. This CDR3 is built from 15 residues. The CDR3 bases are TGTGCCAGCAGTAACGCGGGCCTGTCCTCCTACGAGCAGTACTTC. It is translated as CASSNAGLSSYEQYF.

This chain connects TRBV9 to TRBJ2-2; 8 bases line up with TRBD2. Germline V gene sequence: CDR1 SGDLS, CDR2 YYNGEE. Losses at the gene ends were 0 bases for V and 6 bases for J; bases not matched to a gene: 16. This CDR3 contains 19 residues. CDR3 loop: CASSVAIGRVIPAAGELFF. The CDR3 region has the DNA TGTGCCAGCAGCGTAGCGATCGGGAGGGTGATTCCTGCGGCCGGGGAGCTGTTTTTT.